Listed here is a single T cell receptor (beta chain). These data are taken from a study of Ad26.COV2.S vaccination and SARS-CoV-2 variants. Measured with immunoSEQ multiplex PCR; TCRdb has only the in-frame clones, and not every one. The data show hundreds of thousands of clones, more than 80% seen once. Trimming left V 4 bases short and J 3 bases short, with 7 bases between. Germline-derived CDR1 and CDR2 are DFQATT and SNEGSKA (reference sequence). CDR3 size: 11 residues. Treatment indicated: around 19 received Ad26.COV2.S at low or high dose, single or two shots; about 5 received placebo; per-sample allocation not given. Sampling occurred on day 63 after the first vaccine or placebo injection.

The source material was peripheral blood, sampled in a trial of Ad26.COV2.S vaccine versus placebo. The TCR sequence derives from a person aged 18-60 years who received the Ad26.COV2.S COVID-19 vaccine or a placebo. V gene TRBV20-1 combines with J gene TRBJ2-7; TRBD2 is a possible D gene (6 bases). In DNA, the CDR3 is TGCAGTGCTACCGGGGGCTACGAGCAGTACTTC. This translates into CSATGGYEQYF.